This TCR beta chain was sequenced during a study of post-analysis software for immune sequencing data. Study summary: The disease courses covered relapsing-remitting, secondary progressive and progressive-relapsing multiple sclerosis. Regarding the study as a whole: In patients, about 5 TRBV segments were more frequent than in controls, with TRBV5-6, TRBV5-1 and TRBV20-1 among them. Versus controls, multiple sclerosis patients showed significantly lower diversity (normalized Chao1). Under F measure analysis, samples from one preparation batch co-clustered strongly.

Unique molecular identifiers featured in each of the TCR beta cDNA libraries. A population of about 0.9 to 10 million T cells gave rise to approximately 500,000 cDNA molecules. TCRdb fed the PCR reads into MiXCR, producing one record per CDR3 protein. The sample includes 650,000 to 850,000 distinct CDR3 sequences, under 70% of them seen just once. Concerning this clonotype: Its specificity is unknown.

Per the germline V gene, CDR1 is SSHAT and CDR2 is FNYEAQ (reference sequence). This CDR3 contains 12 residues. Sequencing was carried out using blood. The V and J genes are TRBV7-7 and TRBJ2-1, with 8 bases that match TRBD2. This receptor was taken from a girl aged 10 to 17 with multiple sclerosis. CDR3 loop: CAIGRGSNEQFF. The DNA of the CDR3 is TGTGCTATCGGGAGGGGCTCCAATGAGCAGTTCTTC.